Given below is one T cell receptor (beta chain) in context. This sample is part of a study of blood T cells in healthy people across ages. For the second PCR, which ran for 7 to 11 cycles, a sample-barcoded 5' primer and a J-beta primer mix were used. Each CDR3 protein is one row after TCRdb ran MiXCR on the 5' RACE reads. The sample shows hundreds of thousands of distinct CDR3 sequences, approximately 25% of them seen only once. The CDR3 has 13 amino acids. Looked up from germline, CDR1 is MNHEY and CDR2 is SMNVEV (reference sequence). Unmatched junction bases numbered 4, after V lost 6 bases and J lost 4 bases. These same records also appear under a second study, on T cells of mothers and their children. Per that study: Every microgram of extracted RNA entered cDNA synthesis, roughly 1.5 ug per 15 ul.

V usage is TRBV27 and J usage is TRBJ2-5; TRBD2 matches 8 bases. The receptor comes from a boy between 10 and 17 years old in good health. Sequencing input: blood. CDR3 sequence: CASRAGVIETQYF. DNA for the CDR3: TGTGCCAGCAGAGCGGGAGTTATAGAGACCCAGTACTTC.